This T cell receptor beta chain was identified in a study of regulatory T cells in long-lasting Graves disease. According to the study, TCR beta libraries were built with iRepertoire HTBI primers and CDR3-region Arm-PCR. TCRdb used MiXCR to reprocess the multiplex PCR reads, holding one entry per CDR3 protein. This table holds about 620,000 distinct CDR3 sequences, about 16% found once. As to time point: newly diagnosed GD, antithyroid drugs for less than 3 months. Extracted PBMC RNA gave rise to the TCR library. Study results and caveats: Newly diagnosed Graves' patients exceeded persistent ones in TCR diversity.

This clonotype was seen repeatedly, ten times or more. What it recognizes is unknown. V was cut by 5 bases and J by 2 bases, with 21 bases left in between. The CDR3 covers 17 residues. The germline CDR1 and CDR2 sequences are MNHNS and SASEGT. These records were also assigned to another study, of T cells in Graves' hyperthyroidism and ophthalmopathy. That work adds: The TCR CDR3 was amplified in a first-round RT-PCR using the HTBI primer set.

The sequence derives from a woman aged 30 to 39 with Graves disease. The sequencing here drew on peripheral blood mononuclear cells (PBMCs), taken at new diagnosis, from a patient treated with antithyroid drugs. The chain carries TRBV6-1 and TRBJ2-5; tentative D call: TRBD2 (6 bases). CDR3: CASSPPHRGGPQETQYF. The CDR3 DNA sequence: TGTGCCAGCAGTCCCCCCCATCGCGGAGGGCCTCAAGAGACCCAGTACTTC.